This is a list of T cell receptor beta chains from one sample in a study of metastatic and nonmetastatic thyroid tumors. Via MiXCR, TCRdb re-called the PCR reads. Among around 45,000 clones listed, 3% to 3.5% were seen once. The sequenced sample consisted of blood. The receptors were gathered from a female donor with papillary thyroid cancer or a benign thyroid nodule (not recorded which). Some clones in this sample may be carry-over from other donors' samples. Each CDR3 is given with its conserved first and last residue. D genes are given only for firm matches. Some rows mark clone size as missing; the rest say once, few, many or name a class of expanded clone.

CDR3 DNA: TGCGCCAGCAGCTTGGCCGCTAGCGGGGCCTACGAGCAGTACTTC
CDR3 protein: CASSLAASGAYEQYF
clone size: few
V gene: TRBV5-1
D gene: TRBD2
J gene: TRBJ2-7

CDR3 DNA: TGTGCCAGCAAATCCGGGACAGGGTATACTTACACCGGGGAGCTGTTTTTT
CDR3 protein: CASKSGTGYTYTGELFF
clone size: few
V gene: TRBV6-1
D gene: TRBD1
J gene: TRBJ2-2

CDR3 DNA: TGTGCCAGCAGGAGACAGAGCTATAGCAATCAGCCCCAGCATTTT
CDR3 protein: CASRRQSYSNQPQHF
clone size: NA
V gene: TRBV27
D gene: NA
J gene: TRBJ1-5

CDR3 DNA: TGTGCCAGTAGTTTACAGGGGGGCAATCAGCCCCAGCATTTT
CDR3 protein: CASSLQGGNQPQHF
clone size: NA
V gene: TRBV19
D gene: TRBD1
J gene: TRBJ1-5

CDR3 DNA: TGTGCCAGCAGTTACGAGCCGGGACAGGGGGTCTACGAGCAGTACTTC
CDR3 protein: CASSYEPGQGVYEQYF
clone size: NA
V gene: TRBV6-5
D gene: TRBD1
J gene: TRBJ2-7

CDR3 DNA: TGCAGTGCTAGAGATCAGGGTGGGGCGGGATACGAGCAGTACTTC
CDR3 protein: CSARDQGGAGYEQYF
clone size: NA
V gene: TRBV20-1
D gene: NA
J gene: TRBJ2-7

CDR3 DNA: TGTGCCAGCAGTGACTCGGGACAGGGGGCCTCACCCCTCCACTTT
CDR3 protein: CASSDSGQGASPLHF
clone size: many
V gene: TRBV6-4
D gene: TRBD1
J gene: TRBJ1-6

CDR3 DNA: TGTGCCAGCAGTGAGGACACCGATCAGCCCCAGCATTTT
CDR3 protein: CASSEDTDQPQHF
clone size: many
V gene: TRBV6-1
D gene: NA
J gene: TRBJ1-5

CDR3 DNA: TGTGCCAGCAGTGTGGTGGGTATGGAGACCCAGTACTTC
CDR3 protein: CASSVVGMETQYF
clone size: few
V gene: TRBV2
D gene: NA
J gene: TRBJ2-5

CDR3 DNA: TGTGCCAGTTTCACCTTGGAGGGTTCAGCCTCGAAGACCCAGTACTTC
CDR3 protein: CASFTLEGSASKTQYF
clone size: NA
V gene: TRBV28
D gene: NA
J gene: TRBJ2-5

CDR3 DNA: TGTGCCAGCAGAGAACAGGGGGCTGGAAACACCATATATTTT
CDR3 protein: CASREQGAGNTIYF
clone size: many
V gene: TRBV12-3/TRBV12-4
D gene: TRBD1
J gene: TRBJ1-3

CDR3 DNA: TGCAGTGCTAGAATACCACTAGCGGGATGGGCCTTAATGGGAAACATTCACTACTTC
CDR3 protein: CSARIPLAGWALMGNIHYF
clone size: NA
V gene: TRBV20-1
D gene: TRBD2
J gene: TRBJ2-4

CDR3 DNA: TGTGCCAGCAGCTTATCTTCCTTTGCGGCGGGAGGTGCAGATACGCAGTATTTT
CDR3 protein: CASSLSSFAAGGADTQYF
clone size: many
V gene: TRBV7-9
D gene: TRBD2
J gene: TRBJ2-3

CDR3 DNA: TGTGCCAGCAGTGAAGCGACCCCCGGGAGGGGAGCTTTCTTT
CDR3 protein: CASSEATPGRGAFF
clone size: many
V gene: TRBV6-1
D gene: NA
J gene: TRBJ1-1

CDR3 DNA: TGTGCCAGCGAGACTAGCGGGAACACCGGGGAGCTGTTTTTT
CDR3 protein: CASETSGNTGELFF
clone size: few
V gene: TRBV7-3
D gene: TRBD2
J gene: TRBJ2-2

CDR3 DNA: TGTGCCAGCAGCCCCGCTATTTACGAGCAGTACTTC
CDR3 protein: CASSPAIYEQYF
clone size: many
V gene: TRBV28
D gene: NA
J gene: TRBJ2-7

CDR3 DNA: TGTGCCAGCAACCCGACAGGGTTCACCGGGGAGCTGTTTTTT
CDR3 protein: CASNPTGFTGELFF
clone size: medium-sized
V gene: TRBV11-3
D gene: TRBD1
J gene: TRBJ2-2

CDR3 DNA: TGTGCCACCTCTAAGGCTACCGGGGAGCTGTTTTTT
CDR3 protein: CATSKATGELFF
clone size: many
V gene: TRBV27
D gene: NA
J gene: TRBJ2-2

CDR3 DNA: TGCGCCAGCAGCTTGGATGGCAGGGGCTACGAGCAGTACTTC
CDR3 protein: CASSLDGRGYEQYF
clone size: few
V gene: TRBV5-1
D gene: NA
J gene: TRBJ2-7

CDR3 DNA: TGCGCCAGCAGCCCGGGACTTTTTAGCTCTTGGTACCAAGAGACCCAGTACTTC
CDR3 protein: CASSPGLFSSWYQETQYF
clone size: many
V gene: TRBV7-2
D gene: NA
J gene: TRBJ2-5

CDR3 DNA: TGTGCCACCAGCAGAGAAGGGGACTTC
CDR3 protein: CATSREGDF
clone size: many
V gene: TRBV15
D gene: NA
J gene: TRBJ2-7

CDR3 DNA: TGTGCCAGCAGTTTAGCGGGAGGCTACTACAATGAGCAGTTCTTC
CDR3 protein: CASSLAGGYYNEQFF
clone size: few
V gene: TRBV28
D gene: TRBD2
J gene: TRBJ2-1

CDR3 DNA: TGTGCCATCAGTGGGCCCGGGACTAACACTGACAATGAGCAGTTCTTC
CDR3 protein: CAISGPGTNTDNEQFF
clone size: many
V gene: TRBV10-3
D gene: TRBD2
J gene: TRBJ2-1

CDR3 DNA: TGTGCCAGCAGTGAAGCGGACGAGAGCTCCTACGAGCAGTACTTC
CDR3 protein: CASSEADESSYEQYF
clone size: many
V gene: TRBV6-1
D gene: NA
J gene: TRBJ2-7

CDR3 DNA: TGTGCCAGCAGTTACGCCGGGACAGGACGTTCCCTCCACTTT
CDR3 protein: CASSYAGTGRSLHF
clone size: NA
V gene: TRBV5-4
D gene: TRBD1
J gene: TRBJ1-6

CDR3 DNA: TGTGCCAGCAGCTCAAGCGGGCTCGAGCAGTACTTC
CDR3 protein: CASSSSGLEQYF
clone size: NA
V gene: TRBV3-1
D gene: NA
J gene: TRBJ2-7

CDR3 DNA: TGTGCCAGCAGTTTATCTGGGGGTCTTGGAAACACCATATATTTT
CDR3 protein: CASSLSGGLGNTIYF
clone size: many
V gene: TRBV12-3/TRBV12-4
D gene: NA
J gene: TRBJ1-3

CDR3 DNA: TGTGCCAGTAGTCCGAGAGCGGGAGACGAGCAGTACTTC
CDR3 protein: CASSPRAGDEQYF
clone size: many
V gene: TRBV19
D gene: TRBD2
J gene: TRBJ2-7

CDR3 DNA: TGTGCCAGCAGCGTAGGTGGGGGGCCCTACAATGAGCAGTTCTTC
CDR3 protein: CASSVGGGPYNEQFF
clone size: many
V gene: TRBV9
D gene: NA
J gene: TRBJ2-1

CDR3 DNA: TGTGCCAGCAGCCAAGATTTGCGGTTGAACACCGGGGAGCTGTTTTTT
CDR3 protein: CASSQDLRLNTGELFF
clone size: few
V gene: TRBV4-2
D gene: NA
J gene: TRBJ2-2

CDR3 DNA: TGTGCCAGCAGCTTTGGACAGGAACCCTCTGGGGCCAACGTCCTGACTTTC
CDR3 protein: CASSFGQEPSGANVLTF
clone size: many
V gene: TRBV5-4
D gene: TRBD1
J gene: TRBJ2-6

CDR3 DNA: TGTGCCAGCAGCGTAGTAACGGGGGATGCTGAAGCTTTCTTT
CDR3 protein: CASSVVTGDAEAFF
clone size: many
V gene: TRBV9
D gene: NA
J gene: TRBJ1-1

CDR3 DNA: TGCAGTGCGCCCGTCGTTTCGGGGTACGAGCAGTACTTC
CDR3 protein: CSAPVVSGYEQYF
clone size: many
V gene: TRBV20-1
D gene: NA
J gene: TRBJ2-7

CDR3 DNA: TGTGCCAGCACACAGGATGCCTACGAGCAGTACTTC
CDR3 protein: CASTQDAYEQYF
clone size: many
V gene: TRBV6-1
D gene: NA
J gene: TRBJ2-7

CDR3 DNA: TGTGCCAGCAGTTTTGGGGGTGCAGGGGGCTTCACCGGGGAGCTGTTTTTT
CDR3 protein: CASSFGGAGGFTGELFF
clone size: few
V gene: TRBV28
D gene: TRBD1
J gene: TRBJ2-2

CDR3 DNA: TGTGCCAGCAGTCCCTCCGGGACAGGGATTAATTCACCCCTCCACTTT
CDR3 protein: CASSPSGTGINSPLHF
clone size: medium-sized
V gene: TRBV27
D gene: TRBD1
J gene: TRBJ1-6

CDR3 DNA: TGTGCCAGCAGTGACGGAGACTGGAATGAGCAGTTCTTC
CDR3 protein: CASSDGDWNEQFF
clone size: NA
V gene: TRBV6-4
D gene: NA
J gene: TRBJ2-1

CDR3 DNA: TGTGCCAGCAGTAGCGGGAGCACCGGGGAGCTGTTTTTT
CDR3 protein: CASSSGSTGELFF
clone size: many
V gene: TRBV6-4
D gene: TRBD2
J gene: TRBJ2-2

CDR3 DNA: TGTGCCAGCAGCTCCACAGGGAATTCACCCCTCCACTTT
CDR3 protein: CASSSTGNSPLHF
clone size: NA
V gene: TRBV6-1
D gene: NA
J gene: TRBJ1-6

CDR3 DNA: TGTGCCAGCAGTTACGATTGGACTGCTGCCAAAGCTTTCTTT
CDR3 protein: CASSYDWTAAKAFF
clone size: NA
V gene: TRBV6-2/TRBV6-3
D gene: NA
J gene: TRBJ1-1

CDR3 DNA: TGTGCCAGCAGTCCACTTACTAGCGGGATAGTAACAGATACGCAGTATTTT
CDR3 protein: CASSPLTSGIVTDTQYF
clone size: NA
V gene: TRBV28
D gene: TRBD2
J gene: TRBJ2-3

CDR3 DNA: TGTGCCAGCAGCTCCCCGACAGGGAGGGCCACTGAAGCTTTCTTT
CDR3 protein: CASSSPTGRATEAFF
clone size: medium-sized
V gene: TRBV11-2
D gene: TRBD1
J gene: TRBJ1-1

CDR3 DNA: TGTGCCAGTCTCCGGGACCAAATAACCGGGGAGCTGTTTTTT
CDR3 protein: CASLRDQITGELFF
clone size: few
V gene: TRBV5-1
D gene: NA
J gene: TRBJ2-2

CDR3 DNA: TGTGCCAGCAGCTTGTCTTCCGGGAGGATGAACACTGAAGCTTTCTTT
CDR3 protein: CASSLSSGRMNTEAFF
clone size: many
V gene: TRBV7-2
D gene: NA
J gene: TRBJ1-1

CDR3 DNA: TGCAGCGTTGACTTCGGAAGAGGAGAAGCTTTCTTT
CDR3 protein: CSVDFGRGEAFF
clone size: many
V gene: TRBV29-1
D gene: NA
J gene: TRBJ1-1

CDR3 DNA: TGCGCCAGCAGCTTGGGCGGGACTAACTACAATGAGCAGTTCTTC
CDR3 protein: CASSLGGTNYNEQFF
clone size: many
V gene: TRBV5-1
D gene: TRBD2
J gene: TRBJ2-1

CDR3 DNA: TGTGCCAGCACAGGGGGCACCGGGGAGCTGTTTTTT
CDR3 protein: CASTGGTGELFF
clone size: few
V gene: TRBV3-1
D gene: TRBD1
J gene: TRBJ2-2

CDR3 DNA: TGTGCCAGCACCAACCTCCGGGACAGGGGACCCGAAGCTTTCTTT
CDR3 protein: CASTNLRDRGPEAFF
clone size: many
V gene: TRBV7-8
D gene: TRBD1
J gene: TRBJ1-1

CDR3 DNA: TGCAGTGCTAGAGATGGCGGACAGGCCATTAACTATGGCTACACCTTC
CDR3 protein: CSARDGGQAINYGYTF
clone size: NA
V gene: TRBV20-1
D gene: TRBD1
J gene: TRBJ1-2

CDR3 DNA: TGCAGCGTCGGAGAACCCGGGGAGCTGTTTTTT
CDR3 protein: CSVGEPGELFF
clone size: few
V gene: TRBV29-1
D gene: NA
J gene: TRBJ2-2

CDR3 DNA: TGCAGTGCTAGCCCGACAGGGCCCGGAGAGACCCAGTACTTC
CDR3 protein: CSASPTGPGETQYF
clone size: many
V gene: TRBV20-1
D gene: TRBD1
J gene: TRBJ2-5

CDR3 DNA: TGTGCCAGCAGTGATCCCGGCAGGGCTGAAAAACTGTTTTTT
CDR3 protein: CASSDPGRAEKLFF
clone size: many
V gene: TRBV2
D gene: NA
J gene: TRBJ1-4

CDR3 DNA: TGCGCCAGCAGCTTAAGATTAGGGGACACTGAAGCTTTCTTT
CDR3 protein: CASSLRLGDTEAFF
clone size: few
V gene: TRBV5-1
D gene: NA
J gene: TRBJ1-1

CDR3 DNA: TGTGCCATCAGTTCACTCCCGGGCCCAGATACGCAGTATTTT
CDR3 protein: CAISSLPGPDTQYF
clone size: many
V gene: TRBV10-3
D gene: NA
J gene: TRBJ2-3

CDR3 DNA: TGCGCCAGCAGCCAAGGAAATAATCAGCCCCAGCATTTT
CDR3 protein: CASSQGNNQPQHF
clone size: medium-sized
V gene: TRBV4-1
D gene: NA
J gene: TRBJ1-5

CDR3 DNA: TGCGCCAGCAGCTTTATCCTAGCGGGATGCAACGAGCAGTACTTC
CDR3 protein: CASSFILAGCNEQYF
clone size: NA
V gene: TRBV5-1
D gene: TRBD2
J gene: TRBJ2-7